The entry below describes one T cell receptor beta chain. These data originate in a study of blood T cell repertoires in COVID-19. Study details: Samples representing acute and convalescent COVID-19 were sourced from the United States, Italy and Spain. PBMCs, B-cell-depleted T cells, or T cells were the source of the cDNA or gDNA that made up the material.

Authors' methods: The authors estimated nucleated cell counts from reference gene primer amplification. The table came from immunoSEQ multiplex PCR; TCRdb's copy has only in-frame clones and leaves some out. That table supplies the V and J calls and clone size; D and trimming were determined from the DNA. Of about 200,000 clones in the sample, around 85% were seen once. The trim removed 6 bases at V and 4 bases at J, leaving 17 bases unmatched. The CDR3 is made up of 17 amino acids. Germline V gene sequence: CDR1 WSHSY, CDR2 SAAADI. V and J are TRBV10-2 and TRBJ1-2; 7 bases align to TRBD1. The sample was peripheral blood. The TCR sequence derives from a woman between 45 and 65 years old with acute or convalescent COVID-19. The CDR3 DNA follows: TGCGCCAGCAGGGCCGGGACAGACATTTTGGAAGCCTATGGCTACACCTTC. Protein product: CASRAGTDILEAYGYTF.